This record covers a single T cell receptor beta chain. The antigen is unknown. Assay used: immunoSEQ multiplex PCR; TCRdb lists only in-frame clones, some missing. The sample has about 90,000 clones; about 89% are singletons. V was pared by 7 bases and J by 6 bases, with 15 bases of the junction left unmatched. The germline V gene encodes CDR1 MNHNY and CDR2 SVGAGI (reference sequence). The CDR3 is made up of 15 amino acids. The sample belongs to a study of OX40 agonist ivuxolimab in advanced cancers. The wider study: Three patients, one with hepatocellular carcinoma and two with cutaneous melanoma, responded partially. Study-wide findings and caveats: Low normalized T-cell clonal expansion also characterized some of the nonresponders.

Sequencing was performed on CD4+ or CD8+ T cells sorted from blood, taken in a trial of the OX40 agonist ivuxolimab. The chain recombines TRBV6-6 with TRBJ2-7, with 7 bases matching TRBD2. The receptor was isolated from an adult with an advanced solid tumor such as melanoma, head and neck, liver or kidney cancer. Written as DNA, the CDR3 is TGTGCCAGCAATCCAATTGAGCGGGAAAAGGGCGAGCAGTACTTC. Residues: CASNPIEREKGEQYF.